This passage covers 32 T cell receptor beta chains from one sample sequenced in a study of T cell responses to AZD1222 COVID-19 vaccine. Assay: immunoSEQ multiplex PCR; the TCRdb copy retains only in-frame clones and omits some. This table holds fewer than 110,000 clones, approximately 90% found once. The sample in question was peripheral blood, obtained on day 0 of AZD1222 vaccination. These receptors originate from an adult in good health.

This rearrangement joins TRBV3-1 (or the pseudogene TRBV3-2) to TRBJ2-1; 8 bases are shared with TRBD2. The CDR3 has 16 amino acids. The V gene's germline CDR1 is LGHDT and CDR2 YNNKEL (reference sequence). V lost 1 base to trimming and J lost 8 bases; unmatched junction nucleotides: 10. The CDR3 here is CASSQGLARNTDEQFF. The CDR3 DNA is TGTGCCAGCAGCCAAGGACTAGCGAGAAATACCGATGAGCAGTTCTTC.

The chain carries TRBV4-2 and TRBJ1-4; D is undetermined. Germline loops: CDR1 LGHNA, CDR2 YNFKEQ. The CDR3 loop spans 15 amino acids. V was shortened by 4 bases and J by 8 bases, with 17 bases between the two germline ends. CDR3 sequence: CASSRGIDVGEKLFF. In DNA form, the CDR3 reads TGTGCCAGCAGCCGCGGAATTGACGTAGGGGAAAAACTGTTTTTT.

The count of this clone is one. The rearrangement uses TRBV18 and TRBJ2-7; D is uncertain. Trimming took 1 base from V and 6 from J, leaving 7 bases between them. Per the germline V gene, CDR1 is KGHSH and CDR2 is LQKENI. The CDR3 has 12 amino acids. This CDR3 is CASSPLGREQYF. CDR3 in DNA: TGTGCCAGCTCACCACTCGGGCGCGAGCAGTACTTC. Full variable domain (remainder filled in from reference TRBV18 and TRBJ2-7): NAGVMQNPRHLVRRRGQEARLRCSPMKGHSHVYWYRQLPEEGLKFMVYLQKENIIDESGMPKERFSAEFPKEGPSILRIQQVVRGDSAAYFCASSPLGREQYFGPGTRLTVT.

CDR3 sequence (DNA): TGTGCCAGCAGCGTAGAGGGGGGTGGCTACACCTTC. Its translation: CASSVEGGGYTF. This sequence joins TRBV9 and TRBJ1-2, with D perhaps TRBD1 (6 bases). V lost 0 bases and J 7 bases, leaving 7 bases between the germline ends. Germline V lookup: CDR1 SGDLS, CDR2 YYNGEE. The length of the CDR3 is 12 residues.

The genes are TRBV3-1 (or the pseudogene TRBV3-2) and TRBJ2-2; 8 nucleotides match TRBD1. The germline gives CDR1 LGHDT, CDR2 YNNKEL (reference sequence). The CDR3 spans 15 residues. V shed 3 bases, J shed 1 base, and the junction held 1 base outside the gene matches. This CDR3 is CASSQGTGNTGELFF. The CDR3 DNA reads as TGTGCCAGCAGCCAGGGGACAGGGAACACCGGGGAGCTGTTTTTT.

The rearrangement joins TRBV2 to TRBJ1-5; 7 bases are shared with TRBD1. From germline, CDR1 is SNHLY and CDR2 FYNNEI. With 6 bases clipped from V and 4 bases from J, the junction kept 9 bases outside the gene matches. This CDR3 is built from 15 residues. As DNA, the CDR3 is TGTGCCAGCAGGTTGAAGTCAGGGGGGAATCAGCCCCAGCATTTT. Protein sequence: CASRLKSGGNQPQHF.

The table lists this clone with a count of one. The CDR3 protein is CASSTYQTSSYEQYF. The CDR3, as DNA: TGTGCCAGCAGTACCTACCAGACAAGTTCCTACGAGCAGTACTTC. The chain has TRBV28 and TRBJ2-7; D is unresolved. Between the trimmed V and J ends, which lost 5 bases and 1 base, there was a span of 15 bases. This CDR3 is built from 15 residues. Germline values: CDR1 MDHEN, CDR2 SYDVKM.

J is TRBJ1-2 and V is TRBV3-1 (or the pseudogene TRBV3-2), with D perhaps matching TRBD1 (5 bases). V was trimmed by 1 base and J by 8 bases, leaving 14 bases between them. Germline CDR1 LGHDT, CDR2 YNNKEL (reference sequence). This CDR3 is built from 14 residues. CDR3: CASSQVTGSGGYTF. The CDR3 region has the DNA TGTGCCAGCAGCCAAGTAACAGGCAGCGGGGGCTACACCTTC.

This clone was picked up one time. The chain links TRBV3-1 (or the pseudogene TRBV3-2) to TRBJ1-1; TRBD1 matches 8 bases. V lost 6 bases, J lost 7 bases, and 10 bases stayed unmatched. Germline CDR1 LGHDT, CDR2 YNNKEL (reference sequence). CDR3 length equals 14 residues. This CDR3 is CASSWTGHPYEAFF. The CDR3 bases are TGTGCCAGCAGTTGGACAGGGCACCCCTATGAAGCTTTCTTT.

The genes are TRBV28 and TRBJ1-2; D possibly corresponds to TRBD1 (5 bases). The CDR3 runs to 17 residues. The germline V gene has CDR1 MDHEN and CDR2 SYDVKM. The V gene lost 2 bases and the J gene lost 8 bases, with 24 bases spanning the gap. The CDR3: CASSLIRGQGNFDGYTF. Here the CDR3 DNA reads TGTGCCAGCAGTTTAATTAGGGGTCAGGGCAATTTTGACGGCTACACCTTC.

V is TRBV7-9 and J is TRBJ1-1; D possibly corresponds to TRBD1 (6 bases). This CDR3 is 13 amino acids long. CDR1 and CDR2 from the germline V gene are SEHNR and FQNEAQ (reference sequence). Trimming pared 5 bases from V and 7 bases from J, leaving 14 bases between. DNA of the CDR3: TGTGCCAGCAGCCAGATACAGGGAGGTGAAGCTTTCTTT. Its translation is CASSQIQGGEAFF. Together with reference TRBV7-9 and TRBJ1-1, the CDR3 gives the full variable domain: DTGVSQNPRHKITKRGQNVTFRCDPISEHNRLYWYRQTLGQGPEFLTYFQNEAQLEKSRLLSDRFSAERPKGSFSTLEIQRTEQGDSAMYLCASSQIQGGEAFFGQGTRLTVV.

J is TRBJ2-7 and V is TRBV6-2 or TRBV6-3, with D perhaps matching TRBD1 (6 bases). V lost 3 bases to trimming and J lost 1 base, with 10 bases between them. Germline V CDR1 and CDR2: MNHEY, SVGEGT. The length of the CDR3 is 14 residues. The CDR3 protein is CASSYGQMSYEQYF. The CDR3 DNA reads as TGTGCCAGCAGTTATGGACAGATGTCCTACGAGCAGTACTTC.

The DNA for the CDR3 is TGTGCCAGCAGCCAAGATGCTAAGACAGGGGAAACGAACACTGAAGCTTTCTTT. Its translation: CASSQDAKTGETNTEAFF. The chain links TRBV4-2 to TRBJ1-1; 8 nucleotides match TRBD1. V lost 0 bases and J lost 1; bases outside the gene matches: 10. CDR3 length: 18 amino acids. Germline values: CDR1 LGHNA, CDR2 YNFKEQ.

The chain employs TRBV18 and TRBJ1-5; 9 bases fit TRBD1. V was clipped by 1 base and J by 3 bases; unmatched bases: 4. This CDR3 is 16 amino acids long. Germline V CDR1 and CDR2: KGHSH, LQKENI. The CDR3 nucleotides are TGTGCCAGCTCACCACAGGGACAGGGCCCCAATCAGCCCCAGCATTTT. Its protein is CASSPQGQGPNQPQHF.

V is TRBV5-8 and J is TRBJ2-3; D gene unclear. The CDR3 length is 13 residues. The V end lost 5 bases, the J end lost 3 bases, and 10 bases lay between the germline ends. Germline values: CDR1 SGHTS, CDR2 YDEGEE. This CDR3 reads CASRHSGTDTQYF. The DNA for the CDR3 is TGTGCCAGCAGACACAGTGGGACAGATACGCAGTATTTT. Variable domain in full (rest from reference TRBV5-8 and TRBJ2-3): EAGVTQSPTHLIKTRGQQATLRCSPISGHTSVYWYQQALGLGLQFLLWYDEGEERNRGNFPPRFSGRQFPNYSSELNVNALELEDSALYLCASRHSGTDTQYFGPGTRLTVL.

This chain uses TRBV11-2 with TRBJ2-1; 9 bases line up with TRBD2. Germline V CDR1 and CDR2: SGHAT, FQNNGV. The CDR3 runs to 17 residues. The V segment lost 0 bases and the J segment 4 bases; nucleotides outside the gene matches: 7. CDR3 DNA sequence: TGTGCCAGCAGCTTAGATCCTGCGGGGGGGCCTTACAATGAGCAGTTCTTC. It specifies CASSLDPAGGPYNEQFF.

The chain combines TRBV6-5 with TRBJ1-5; possibly TRBD1 for D (6 bases). The CDR3 loop spans 13 amino acids. The V end lost 7 bases, the J end lost 5 bases, and 12 bases lay between the germline ends. CDR1 MNHEY and CDR2 SVGAGI come from the germline V gene. CDR3 coding DNA: TGTGCCAGCACCTTCCAGGGGTATCAGCCCCAGCATTTT. As protein: CASTFQGYQPQHF.

V usage is TRBV7-2 and J usage is TRBJ1-3; 7 bases align to TRBD1. Looked up from germline, CDR1 is SGHTA and CDR2 is FQGNSA. Trimming removed 5 bases from V and 1 base from J; junction bases left unmatched: 5. CDR3 length equals 15 residues. The CDR3: CASSPQGTSGNTIYF. The DNA for the CDR3 is TGTGCCAGCAGCCCACAGGGGACATCTGGAAACACCATATATTTT. Combining the CDR3 with reference TRBV7-2 and TRBJ1-3 gives the whole variable domain GAGVSQSPSNKVTEKGKDVELRCDPISGHTALYWYRQSLGQGLEFLIYFQGNSAPDKSGLPSDRFSAERTGGSVSTLTIQRTQQEDSAVYLCASSPQGTSGNTIYFGEGSWLTVV.

The rearrangement joins TRBV12-5 to TRBJ2-5; D tentatively reads TRBD1 or TRBD2 (5 bases each). Germline CDR1 LGHNT, CDR2 FRNRAP. The CDR3 is made up of 15 amino acids. Trimming shortened V by 6 bases and J by 4 bases, and 18 bases separated the two germline ends. The CDR3 reads CASGPGRPGAETQYF. CDR3 DNA: TGTGCTAGTGGCCCTGGGCGACCCGGGGCAGAGACCCAGTACTTC. The whole variable domain, remainder taken from reference TRBV12-5 and TRBJ2-5, is DARVTQTPRHKVTEMGQEVTMRCQPILGHNTVFWYRQTMMQGLELLAYFRNRAPLDDSGMPKDRFSAEMPDATLATLKIQPSEPRDSAVYFCASGPGRPGAETQYFGPGTRLLVL.

This clone was observed once. The chain joins TRBV14 to TRBJ1-2, with TRBD1 as a possible D gene (5 bases). Trimming took 4 bases from V and 4 from J, leaving 13 bases between them. This CDR3 region has 14 residues. CDR1 and CDR2 from the germline V gene are SGHDN and FVKESK. CDR3 protein: CASSPRGDFYGYTF. The DNA of the CDR3 is TGTGCCAGCAGCCCCCGGGGGGATTTCTATGGCTACACCTTC.

V is TRBV7-9 and J is TRBJ1-1, with D possibly TRBD1 on 5 matching bases. Germline lookup yields CDR1 SEHNR and CDR2 FQNEAQ (reference sequence). Trimming took off 7 bases at V and 1 base at J, with 10 bases between the two ends. This CDR3 region has 13 residues. The CDR3 sequence: CASTPGGNTEAFF. CDR3 nucleotides: TGTGCCAGCACCCCGGGGGGGAACACTGAAGCTTTCTTT.

The genes are TRBV28 and TRBJ1-3; no firm D call. Germline values: CDR1 MDHEN, CDR2 SYDVKM. CDR3 size: 14 residues. Trimming removed 6 bases at V and 4 bases at J, with 13 bases between. The CDR3 is CASSPGGRGNTIYF. CDR3 bases: TGTGCCAGCAGCCCCGGTGGGAGGGGAAACACCATATATTTT.

The chain's CDR3 is CASSLAPGGRQPQHF. The CDR3 bases are TGTGCCAGCAGCCTTGCCCCCGGGGGAAGACAGCCCCAGCATTTT. The V gene is TRBV5-6, the J gene TRBJ1-5, with a possible D match to TRBD1 (5 bases). The CDR3 consists of 15 residues. Germline CDR1 reads SGHDT; CDR2 reads YYEEEE. V was cut by 4 bases and J by 7 bases, with 18 bases left in between.

The table lists this clone with a count of one. The chain employs TRBV5-6 and TRBJ2-7; unclear D gene. V was shortened by 1 base and J by 0 bases, with 11 bases between the two germline ends. CDR3 length: 15 amino acids. The germline V gene encodes CDR1 SGHDT and CDR2 YYEEEE. The CDR3 DNA sequence: TGTGCCAGCAGCTTGCTGACGGGCGGCTCCTACGAGCAGTACTTC. Translation: CASSLLTGGSYEQYF.

This chain joins TRBV7-9 and TRBJ2-7; TRBD1 agrees at 8 bases. This CDR3 has 15 amino acids. J lost 0 bases, V lost 5 bases, and 6 bases had no gene match. CDR1 is SEHNR and CDR2 is FQNEAQ in the germline V gene (reference sequence). In DNA form, the CDR3 reads TGTGCCAGCAGCCAGGGACAGGTGAGCTCCTACGAGCAGTACTTC. Residues: CASSQGQVSSYEQYF. Using reference TRBV7-9 and TRBJ2-7 for the parts outside the CDR3, the full variable domain is DTGVSQNPRHKITKRGQNVTFRCDPISEHNRLYWYRQTLGQGPEFLTYFQNEAQLEKSRLLSDRFSAERPKGSFSTLEIQRTEQGDSAMYLCASSQGQVSSYEQYFGPGTRLTVT.

The chain couples TRBV3-1 (or the pseudogene TRBV3-2) to TRBJ2-7; 10 bases are a match to TRBD1. The junction had 9 bases not matched to a gene; V was cut back by 1 base and J by 6 bases. The germline V gene encodes CDR1 LGHDT and CDR2 YNNKEL (reference sequence). The CDR3 covers 16 residues. CDR3 sequence reads: CASSQGPGDRGGEQYF. For the CDR3, the DNA is TGTGCCAGCAGCCAAGGCCCGGGGGACAGGGGCGGCGAGCAGTACTTC.

The rearrangement uses TRBV3-1 (or the pseudogene TRBV3-2) and TRBJ1-2, with 7 bases identical to TRBD1. J lost 7 bases, V lost 0 bases, and 11 bases had no gene match. The CDR3 has 16 residues. Germline V gene lookup returns CDR1 LGHDT and CDR2 YNNKEL (reference sequence). CDR3 residues: CASSQDLGQGGGGYTF. CDR3 DNA: TGTGCCAGCAGCCAAGATTTGGGACAAGGGGGCGGTGGCTACACCTTC.

The chain has TRBV5-4 and TRBJ2-3; D call uncertain. CDR1 is SGHNT, CDR2 YYREEE, per germline (reference sequence). Trimming shortened V by 1 base and J by 4 bases, and 10 bases separated the two germline ends. CDR3 length equals 14 residues. CDR3 amino acids: CASSLWAAPDTQYF. The CDR3 DNA sequence: TGTGCCAGCAGCTTGTGGGCAGCTCCAGATACGCAGTATTTT.

This chain links TRBV5-1 with TRBJ2-1, with D uncertain. Trimming cost V 1 base and J 5 bases, with 7 bases left between them. The CDR3 has 13 residues. Germline CDR1 is SGHRS and CDR2 is YFSETQ. The CDR3: CASSLRWDNEQFF. The CDR3 DNA reads as TGCGCCAGCAGCTTGCGTTGGGACAATGAGCAGTTCTTC.

V usage is TRBV5-1 and J usage is TRBJ2-5, with 7 bases identical to TRBD1. This CDR3 has 13 amino acids. The junction had 1 base not matched to a gene; V was cut back by 3 bases and J by 2 bases. Germline CDR1 SGHRS, CDR2 YFSETQ. CDR3 sequence: CASSSTGQETQYF. CDR3 bases: TGCGCCAGCAGCTCGACAGGGCAAGAGACCCAGTACTTC.

The chain uses TRBV5-4 and TRBJ2-2, with D perhaps assigned TRBD1 or TRBD2 (6 bases each). CDR1 and CDR2 from the germline V gene are SGHNT and YYREEE (reference sequence). CDR3 length: 15 residues. The V end was cut by 3 bases, the J end by 6 bases, with 15 bases between. The CDR3 sequence is CASSSTGRKAGELFF. The CDR3 region has the DNA TGTGCCAGCAGCTCCACAGGGAGGAAGGCCGGGGAGCTGTTTTTT.

The chain combines TRBV28 with TRBJ1-5; possible D gene TRBD1, 5 bases. CDR1 is MDHEN and CDR2 is SYDVKM in the germline V gene. Trimming stripped 4 bases from V and 3 bases from J, with 19 bases between. The CDR3 consists of 17 residues. The CDR3 protein is CASSYPSAGVDNQPQHF. The CDR3, as DNA: TGTGCCAGCAGTTACCCCTCCGCGGGGGTGGACAATCAGCCCCAGCATTTT.